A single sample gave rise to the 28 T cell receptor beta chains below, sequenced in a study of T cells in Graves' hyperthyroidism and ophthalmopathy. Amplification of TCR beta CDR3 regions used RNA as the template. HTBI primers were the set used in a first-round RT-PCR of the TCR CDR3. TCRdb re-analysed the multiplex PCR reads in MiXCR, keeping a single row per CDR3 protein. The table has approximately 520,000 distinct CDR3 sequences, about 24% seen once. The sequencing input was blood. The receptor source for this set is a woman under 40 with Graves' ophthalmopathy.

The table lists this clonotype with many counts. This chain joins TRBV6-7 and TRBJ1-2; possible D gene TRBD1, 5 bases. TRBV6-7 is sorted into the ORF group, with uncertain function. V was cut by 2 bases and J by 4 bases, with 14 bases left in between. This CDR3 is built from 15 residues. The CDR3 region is CASSYATEIIYGYTF. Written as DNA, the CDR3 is TGTGCCAGCAGTTACGCGACAGAAATCATCTATGGCTACACCTTC.

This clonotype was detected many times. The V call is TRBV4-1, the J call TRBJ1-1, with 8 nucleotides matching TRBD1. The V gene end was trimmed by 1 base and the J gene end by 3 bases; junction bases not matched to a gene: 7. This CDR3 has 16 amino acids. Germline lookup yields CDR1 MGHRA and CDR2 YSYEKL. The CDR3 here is CASSQVGQGGYTEAFF. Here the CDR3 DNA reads TGCGCCAGCAGCCAAGTTGGACAGGGTGGGTACACTGAAGCTTTCTTT.

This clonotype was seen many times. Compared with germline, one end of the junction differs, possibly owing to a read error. The CDR3 region has the DNA TGTGCCACCAGTGACGGGACAGGGAAGAACTTC. Its translation is CATSDGTGKNF. This chain uses TRBV24-1 with TRBJ2-7, with TRBD1 matching over 9 bases. The CDR3 is made up of 11 amino acids. CDR1 KGHDR and CDR2 SFDVKD come from the germline V gene.

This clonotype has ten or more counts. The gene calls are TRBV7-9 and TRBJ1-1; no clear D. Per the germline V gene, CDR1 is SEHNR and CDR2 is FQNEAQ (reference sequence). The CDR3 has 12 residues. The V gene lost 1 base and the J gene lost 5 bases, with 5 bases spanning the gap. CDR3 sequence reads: CASSLDSTEAFF. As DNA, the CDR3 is TGTGCCAGCAGCTTAGATTCGACTGAAGCTTTCTTT.

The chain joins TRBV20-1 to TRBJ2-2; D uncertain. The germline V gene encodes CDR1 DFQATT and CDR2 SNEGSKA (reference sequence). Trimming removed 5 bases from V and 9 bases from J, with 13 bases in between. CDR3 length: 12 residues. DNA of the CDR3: TGCAGTGCTTCCAGACCTGATCGGGAGCTGTTTTTT. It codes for CSASRPDRELFF.

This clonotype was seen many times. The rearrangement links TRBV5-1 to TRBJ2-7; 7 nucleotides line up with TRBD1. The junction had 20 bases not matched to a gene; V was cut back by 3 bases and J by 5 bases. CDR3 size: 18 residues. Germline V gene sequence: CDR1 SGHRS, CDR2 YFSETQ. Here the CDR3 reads CASSWTTGWTVLTDEQYF. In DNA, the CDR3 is TGCGCCAGCAGCTGGACGACAGGGTGGACCGTGCTAACAGACGAGCAGTACTTC.

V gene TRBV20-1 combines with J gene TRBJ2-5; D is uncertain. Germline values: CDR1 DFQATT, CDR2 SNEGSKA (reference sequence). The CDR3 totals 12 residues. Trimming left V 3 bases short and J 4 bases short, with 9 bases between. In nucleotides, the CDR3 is TGCAGTGCTAGTTCCAGAATAGAGACCCAGTACTTC. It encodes CSASSRIETQYF.

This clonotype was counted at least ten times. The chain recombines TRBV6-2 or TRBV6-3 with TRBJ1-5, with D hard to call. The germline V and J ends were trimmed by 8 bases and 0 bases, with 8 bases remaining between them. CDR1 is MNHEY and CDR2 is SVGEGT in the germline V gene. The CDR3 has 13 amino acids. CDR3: CASADNSNQPQHF. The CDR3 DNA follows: TGTGCCAGCGCGGATAATAGCAATCAGCCCCAGCATTTT.

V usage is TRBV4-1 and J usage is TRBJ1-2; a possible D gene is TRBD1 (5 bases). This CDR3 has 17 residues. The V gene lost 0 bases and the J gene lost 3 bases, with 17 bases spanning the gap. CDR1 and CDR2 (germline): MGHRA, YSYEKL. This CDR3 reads CASSQDRATGVYYGYTF. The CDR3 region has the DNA TGCGCCAGCAGCCAAGATCGAGCTACGGGGGTGTACTATGGCTACACCTTC.

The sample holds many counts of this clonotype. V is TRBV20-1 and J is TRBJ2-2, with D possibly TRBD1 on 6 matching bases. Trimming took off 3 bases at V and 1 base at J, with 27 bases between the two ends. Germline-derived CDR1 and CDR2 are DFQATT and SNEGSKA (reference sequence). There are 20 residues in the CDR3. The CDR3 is CSARGTRGTLVAGNTGELFF. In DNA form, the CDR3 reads TGCAGTGCTAGGGGGACAAGGGGGACACTCGTGGCGGGGAACACCGGGGAGCTGTTTTTT.

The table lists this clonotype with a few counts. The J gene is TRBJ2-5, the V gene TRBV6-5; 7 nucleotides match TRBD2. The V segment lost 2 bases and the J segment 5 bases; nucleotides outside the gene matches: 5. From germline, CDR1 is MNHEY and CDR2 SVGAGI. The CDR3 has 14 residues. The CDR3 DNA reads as TGTGCCAGCAGTTACGGGGGGGGAGAGGAGACCCAGTACTTC. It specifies CASSYGGGEETQYF.

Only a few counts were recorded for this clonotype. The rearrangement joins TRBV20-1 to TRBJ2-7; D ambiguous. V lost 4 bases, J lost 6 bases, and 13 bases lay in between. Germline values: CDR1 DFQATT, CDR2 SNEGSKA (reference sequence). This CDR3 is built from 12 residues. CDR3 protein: CSANSGRGEQYF. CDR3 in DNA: TGCAGTGCTAACTCAGGACGAGGCGAGCAGTACTTC.

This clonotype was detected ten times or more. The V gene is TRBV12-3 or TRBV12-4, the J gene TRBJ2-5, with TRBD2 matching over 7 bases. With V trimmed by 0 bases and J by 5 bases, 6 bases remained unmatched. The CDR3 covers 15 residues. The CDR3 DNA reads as TGTGCCAGCAGTTTAGCGAAAGGGAGGGGTGAGACCCAGTACTTC. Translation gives CASSLAKGRGETQYF.

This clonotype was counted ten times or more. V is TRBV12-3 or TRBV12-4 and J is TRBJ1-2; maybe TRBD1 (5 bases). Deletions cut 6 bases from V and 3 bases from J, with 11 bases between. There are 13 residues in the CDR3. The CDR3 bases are TGTGCCAGCAGGGGCGACAGTGACTATGGCTACACCTTC. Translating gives CASRGDSDYGYTF.

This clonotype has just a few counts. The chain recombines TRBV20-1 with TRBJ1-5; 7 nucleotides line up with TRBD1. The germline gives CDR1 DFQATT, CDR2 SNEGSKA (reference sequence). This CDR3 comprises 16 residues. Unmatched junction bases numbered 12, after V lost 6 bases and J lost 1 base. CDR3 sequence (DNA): TGCAGTGCGCAGGGGGATCTGACAGGGAGCAATCAGCCCCAGCATTTT. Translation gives CSAQGDLTGSNQPQHF.

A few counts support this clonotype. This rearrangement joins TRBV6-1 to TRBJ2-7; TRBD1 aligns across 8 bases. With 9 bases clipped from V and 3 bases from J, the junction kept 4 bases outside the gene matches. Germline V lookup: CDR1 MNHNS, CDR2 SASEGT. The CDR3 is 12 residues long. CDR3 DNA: TGTGCCAGTTGGACAGGGTTCTACGAGCAGTACTTC. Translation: CASWTGFYEQYF.

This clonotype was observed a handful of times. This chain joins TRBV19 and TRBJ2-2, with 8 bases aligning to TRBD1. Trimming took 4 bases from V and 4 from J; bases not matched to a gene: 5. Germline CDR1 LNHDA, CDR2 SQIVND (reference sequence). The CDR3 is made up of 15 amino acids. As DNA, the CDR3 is TGTGCCAGTAGTAACCGGGACAGGTCCACCGGGGAGCTGTTTTTT. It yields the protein CASSNRDRSTGELFF. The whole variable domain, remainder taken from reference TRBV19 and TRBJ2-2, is DGGITQSPKYLFRKEGQNVTLSCEQNLNHDAMYWYRQDPGQGLRLIYYSQIVNDFQKGDIAEGYSVSREKKESFPLTVTSAQKNPTAFYLCASSNRDRSTGELFFGEGSRLTVL.

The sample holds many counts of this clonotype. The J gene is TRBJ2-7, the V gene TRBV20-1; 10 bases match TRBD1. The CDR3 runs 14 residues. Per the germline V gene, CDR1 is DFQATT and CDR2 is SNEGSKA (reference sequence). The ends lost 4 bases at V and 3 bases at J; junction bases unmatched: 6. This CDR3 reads CSATTGQGIYEQYF. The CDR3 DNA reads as TGCAGTGCTACTACGGGACAGGGGATCTACGAGCAGTACTTC.

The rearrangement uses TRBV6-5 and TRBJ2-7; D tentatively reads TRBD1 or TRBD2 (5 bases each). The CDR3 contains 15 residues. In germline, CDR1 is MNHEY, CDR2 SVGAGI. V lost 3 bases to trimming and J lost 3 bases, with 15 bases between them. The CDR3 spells CASSYLGTGDYEQYF. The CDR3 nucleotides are TGTGCCAGCAGTTATCTTGGGACGGGCGACTACGAGCAGTACTTC.

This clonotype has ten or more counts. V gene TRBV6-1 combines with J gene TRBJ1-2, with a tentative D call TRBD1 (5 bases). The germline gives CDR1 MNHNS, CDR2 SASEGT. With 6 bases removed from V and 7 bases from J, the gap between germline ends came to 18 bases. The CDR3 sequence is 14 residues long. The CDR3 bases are TGTGCCAGCAGGCCCCCGGGGGTAATGGGTGGCTACACCTTC. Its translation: CASRPPGVMGGYTF.

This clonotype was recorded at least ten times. The CDR3: CATSTLGEGGQETQYF. The CDR3, as DNA: TGTGCCACCAGCACACTGGGGGAGGGGGGGCAAGAGACCCAGTACTTC. This chain uses TRBV15 with TRBJ2-5; possible D gene TRBD2, 7 bases. CDR1 is LNHNV and CDR2 is YYDKDF in the germline V gene (reference sequence). Trimming stripped 4 bases from V and 2 bases from J, with 17 bases between. The CDR3 is 16 amino acids.

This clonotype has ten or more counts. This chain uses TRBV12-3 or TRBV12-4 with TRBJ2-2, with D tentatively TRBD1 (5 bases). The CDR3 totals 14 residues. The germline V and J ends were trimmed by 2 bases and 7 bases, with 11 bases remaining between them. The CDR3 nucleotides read TGTGCCAGCAGTTTACAGGGATGGAACGGGGAGCTGTTTTTT. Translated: CASSLQGWNGELFF.

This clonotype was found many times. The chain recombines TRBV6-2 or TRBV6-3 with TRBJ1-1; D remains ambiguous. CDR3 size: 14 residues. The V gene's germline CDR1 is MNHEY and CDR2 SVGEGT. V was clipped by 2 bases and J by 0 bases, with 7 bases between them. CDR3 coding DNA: TGTGCCAGCAGTTACGGTACTATGAACACTGAAGCTTTCTTT. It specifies CASSYGTMNTEAFF.

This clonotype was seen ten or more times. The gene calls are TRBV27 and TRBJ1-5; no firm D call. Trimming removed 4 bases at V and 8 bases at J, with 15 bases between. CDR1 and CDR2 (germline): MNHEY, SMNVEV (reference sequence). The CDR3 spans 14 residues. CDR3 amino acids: CASSYPTTWEPQHF. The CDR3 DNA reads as TGTGCCAGCAGTTACCCGACGACCTGGGAGCCCCAGCATTTT.

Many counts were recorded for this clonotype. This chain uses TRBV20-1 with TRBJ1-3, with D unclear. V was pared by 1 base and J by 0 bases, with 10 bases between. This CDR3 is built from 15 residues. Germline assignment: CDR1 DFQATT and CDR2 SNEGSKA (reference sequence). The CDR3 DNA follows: TGCAGTGCTAGAGGGTGGCAGCGCTCTGGAAACACCATATATTTT. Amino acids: CSARGWQRSGNTIYF.

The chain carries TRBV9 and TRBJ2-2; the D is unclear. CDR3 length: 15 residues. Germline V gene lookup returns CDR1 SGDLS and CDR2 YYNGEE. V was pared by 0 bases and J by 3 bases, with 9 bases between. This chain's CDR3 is CASSVESDYTGELFF. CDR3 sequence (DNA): TGTGCCAGCAGCGTAGAGTCAGATTACACCGGGGAGCTGTTTTTT.

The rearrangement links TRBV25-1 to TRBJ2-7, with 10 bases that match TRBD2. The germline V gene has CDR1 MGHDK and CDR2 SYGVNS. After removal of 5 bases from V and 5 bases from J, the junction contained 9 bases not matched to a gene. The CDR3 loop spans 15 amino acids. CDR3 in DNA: TGTGCCAGCAGTTCCCTAGCGGGAGTGCGCGACGAGCAGTACTTC. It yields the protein CASSSLAGVRDEQYF.

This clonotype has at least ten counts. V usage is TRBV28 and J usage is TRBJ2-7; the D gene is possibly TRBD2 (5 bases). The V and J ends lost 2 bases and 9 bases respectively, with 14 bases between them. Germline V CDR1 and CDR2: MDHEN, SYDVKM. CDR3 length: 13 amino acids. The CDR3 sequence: CASSLKVTNGQYF. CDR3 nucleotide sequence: TGTGCCAGCAGTTTAAAGGTGACTAACGGGCAGTACTTC.